Following are 20 T cell receptor beta chains from one sample sequenced in a study of blood T cell repertoires in COVID-19. Profiled with immunoSEQ multiplex PCR; TCRdb holds only in-frame clones, not every one. The sample carries approximately 300,000 clones, about 89% recorded once. Source material: peripheral blood. These receptors were collected from a man aged 30 to 39 with acute or convalescent COVID-19.

This clone appeared a single time. This sequence joins TRBV5-1 and TRBJ1-2, with 9 bases that match TRBD1. This CDR3 is built from 14 residues. V lost 2 bases to trimming and J lost 6 bases; unmatched junction nucleotides: 5. Germline assignment: CDR1 SGHRS and CDR2 YFSETQ. CDR3 sequence: CASSLSTGGDGYTF. CDR3 nucleotides: TGCGCCAGCAGCTTATCGACAGGGGGGGATGGCTACACCTTC. The complete variable domain, with remaining parts taken from reference TRBV5-1 and TRBJ1-2, reads KAGVTQTPRYLIKTRGQQVTLSCSPISGHRSVSWYQQTPGQGLQFLFEYFSETQRNKGNFPGRFSGRQFSNSRSEMNVSTLELGDSALYLCASSLSTGGDGYTFGSGTRLTVV.

This chain uses TRBV3-1 (or the pseudogene TRBV3-2) with TRBJ2-7, with D possibly being TRBD2 (5 bases). Germline V gene sequence: CDR1 LGHDT, CDR2 YNNKEL (reference sequence). Trimming cost V 1 base and J 9 bases, with 10 bases left between them. The CDR3 covers 12 residues. The CDR3 spells CASSQGSLAQYF. The CDR3 nucleotides are TGTGCCAGCAGCCAAGGATCTCTAGCGCAGTACTTC.

This sequence joins TRBV3-1 (or the pseudogene TRBV3-2) and TRBJ2-1; the match to TRBD1 covers 10 bases. Germline values: CDR1 LGHDT, CDR2 YNNKEL (reference sequence). V gave up 1 base and J gave up 7 bases; unmatched junction bases: 10. The CDR3 runs 17 residues. The CDR3 coding sequence is TGTGCCAGCAGCCAAGGAGGGACAGGGGCGCTTTGGAATGAGCAGTTCTTC. Translation: CASSQGGTGALWNEQFF.

The rearrangement uses TRBV19 and TRBJ2-5, with D maybe TRBD2 (6 bases). Germline CDR1 and CDR2: LNHDA and SQIVND (reference sequence). Trimming pared 3 bases from V and 5 bases from J, leaving 13 bases between. The CDR3 length is 14 residues. In DNA, the CDR3 is TGTGCCAGTAGTATTTACGGGAGTGACGAGACCCAGTACTTC. Translating it yields CASSIYGSDETQYF.

Only one count was recorded for this clone. The chain employs TRBV3-1 (or the pseudogene TRBV3-2) and TRBJ2-5; D gene unclear. The V end was cut by 4 bases, the J end by 1 base, with 10 bases between. The CDR3 totals 14 residues. Germline lookup yields CDR1 LGHDT and CDR2 YNNKEL (reference sequence). Here the CDR3 DNA reads TGTGCCAGCAGCCCCTCTCAGGCCCAAGAGACCCAGTACTTC. This encodes CASSPSQAQETQYF.

J is TRBJ1-3 and V is TRBV6-5, with a weak D call TRBD1 (6 bases). This CDR3 has 14 amino acids. The V and J ends lost 6 bases and 8 bases respectively, with 17 bases between them. The germline V gene encodes CDR1 MNHEY and CDR2 SVGAGI. The CDR3 loop reads CASRRQALGHTIYF. The CDR3 DNA is TGTGCCAGCAGAAGACAGGCTCTTGGCCACACCATATATTTT.

The chain joins TRBV5-4 to TRBJ2-1; D not resolved. Germline-derived CDR1 and CDR2 are SGHNT and YYREEE (reference sequence). This CDR3 comprises 16 residues. The V and J ends lost 0 bases and 0 bases respectively, with 10 bases between them. The DNA of the CDR3 is TGTGCCAGCAGCTTGGATCCGGGTCGCTCCTACAATGAGCAGTTCTTC. This encodes CASSLDPGRSYNEQFF.

This chain links TRBV7-2 with TRBJ1-1; 9 bases align to TRBD1. Germline V gene lookup returns CDR1 SGHTA and CDR2 FQGNSA. The CDR3 is 13 residues long. V shed 4 bases and J 11 bases; nucleotides not matched to a gene: 8. CDR3 sequence (DNA): TGTGCCAGCAGCTCCGGGACAGGGTTTAGGGCTTTCTTT. Residues: CASSSGTGFRAFF.

The table lists this clone with a count of one. The chain joins TRBV10-2 to TRBJ2-7; D gene uncertain. The CDR3 extends over 11 amino acids. The V gene's germline CDR1 is WSHSY and CDR2 SAAADI. V was clipped by 6 bases and J by 2 bases, with 5 bases between them. The CDR3 DNA sequence: TGCGCCAGCAGACAAACCTACGAGCAGTACTTC. Its protein product is CASRQTYEQYF.

The chain recombines TRBV19 with TRBJ2-1; D not certain. The CDR3 is 14 amino acids. Germline CDR1 and CDR2: LNHDA and SQIVND (reference sequence). Deletions cut 3 bases from V and 9 bases from J, with 15 bases between. The CDR3 here is CASSIALFVVEQFF. CDR3 DNA sequence: TGTGCCAGTAGTATCGCTCTATTTGTAGTTGAGCAGTTCTTC.

This chain uses TRBV6-2 or TRBV6-3 with TRBJ2-6; TRBD1 matches 10 bases. The CDR3 sequence is 18 residues long. V lost 5 bases, J lost 1 base, and 8 bases stayed unmatched. CDR1 and CDR2 (germline): MNHEY, SVGEGT. The CDR3 bases are TGTGCCAGCAGTCAGTCACGGGACAGGGGATCTGGGGCCAACGTCCTGACTTTC. It encodes CASSQSRDRGSGANVLTF.

The chain combines TRBV28 with TRBJ2-7; 9 bases align to TRBD1. Germline values: CDR1 MDHEN, CDR2 SYDVKM. The CDR3 runs 15 residues. V was pared by 5 bases and J by 3 bases, with 8 bases of the junction left unmatched. The CDR3 loop is CASSGPGQGLYEQYF. CDR3 DNA: TGTGCCAGCAGTGGGCCGGGACAGGGACTCTACGAGCAGTACTTC.

The rearrangement joins TRBV19 to TRBJ2-5, with unresolved D. V lost 7 bases and J lost 1, with 16 bases in between. This CDR3 is built from 15 residues. From germline, CDR1 is LNHDA and CDR2 SQIVND (reference sequence). The CDR3 region is CASIVRAPPQETQYF. As DNA, the CDR3 is TGTGCCAGTATCGTGAGAGCCCCCCCCCAAGAGACCCAGTACTTC.

This clone appeared once. The chain employs TRBV3-1 (or the pseudogene TRBV3-2) and TRBJ2-7; 7 nucleotides align to TRBD2. Germline-derived CDR1 and CDR2 are LGHDT and YNNKEL (reference sequence). The CDR3 length is 16 residues. With 2 bases clipped from V and 5 bases from J, the junction kept 12 bases outside the gene matches. CDR3 DNA sequence: TGTGCCAGCAGCCAAAGCGGGATCTCTGGAGTCCACGAGCAGTACTTC. Amino acid sequence: CASSQSGISGVHEQYF.

J is TRBJ2-2 and V is TRBV18; D is possibly TRBD2 (5 bases). Trimming took 9 bases from V and 8 from J, leaving 16 bases between them. Germline values: CDR1 KGHSH, CDR2 LQKENI. The CDR3 consists of 13 residues. CDR3 bases: TGTGCCAGTTCCACCTACACGGGAGGGGAGCTGTTTTTT. Residues: CASSTYTGGELFF.

The rearrangement uses TRBV6-2 or TRBV6-3 and TRBJ2-4, with 7 bases identical to TRBD1. CDR3 length: 15 residues. The germline V gene has CDR1 MNHEY and CDR2 SVGEGT. V trimming: 3 bases; J trimming: 1 base; junction bases outside the gene matches: 3. The CDR3 sequence: CASSYTGAAKNIQYF. The CDR3, as DNA: TGTGCCAGCAGTTATACAGGGGCGGCCAAAAACATTCAGTACTTC.

The rearrangement joins TRBV18 to TRBJ1-1, with D maybe TRBD1 (5 bases). Trimming took off 1 base at V and 2 bases at J, with 11 bases between the two ends. Germline V gene data show CDR1 as KGHSH and CDR2 as LQKENI. The CDR3 contains 15 residues. The chain's CDR3 is CASSPLGQTNTEAFF. The DNA of the CDR3 is TGTGCCAGCTCACCACTGGGGCAGACTAACACTGAAGCTTTCTTT.

The V call is TRBV5-4, the J call TRBJ2-5, with a tentative D call TRBD2 (6 bases). The CDR3 consists of 15 residues. Trimming left V 2 bases short and J 5 bases short, with 16 bases between. CDR1 is SGHNT and CDR2 is YYREEE in the germline V gene (reference sequence). This CDR3 reads CASSLPGALWETQYF. The DNA for the CDR3 is TGTGCCAGCAGCTTACCGGGAGCTTTGTGGGAGACCCAGTACTTC.

V is TRBV20-1 and J is TRBJ1-6; D not certain. The CDR3 spans 13 residues. Trimming cost V 3 bases and J 12 bases, with 15 bases left between them. Germline loops: CDR1 DFQATT, CDR2 SNEGSKA (reference sequence). Here the CDR3 DNA reads TGCAGTGCTAGTCCCTCCACTGACAAACCCCTCCACTTT. Translating gives CSASPSTDKPLHF.

The chain carries TRBV6-7 and TRBJ2-4, with 10 nucleotides matching TRBD1. TRBV6-7 belongs to the ORF category, with a function that is uncertain. The junction had 7 bases not matched to a gene; V was cut back by 2 bases and J by 3 bases. CDR3 size: 17 residues. CDR3 sequence: CASSYGTGVRGKNIQYF. CDR3 DNA sequence: TGTGCCAGCAGTTACGGGACAGGGGTAAGGGGCAAAAACATTCAGTACTTC.